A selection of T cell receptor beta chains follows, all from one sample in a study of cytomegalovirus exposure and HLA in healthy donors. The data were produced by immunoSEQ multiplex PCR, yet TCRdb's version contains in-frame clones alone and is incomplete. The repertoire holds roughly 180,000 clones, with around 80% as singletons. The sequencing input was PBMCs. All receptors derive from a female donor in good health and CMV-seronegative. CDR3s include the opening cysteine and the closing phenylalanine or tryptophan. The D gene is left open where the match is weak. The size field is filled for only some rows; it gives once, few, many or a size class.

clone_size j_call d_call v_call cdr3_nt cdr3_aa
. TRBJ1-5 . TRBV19 TGTGCCAGTAGTATAATGCAGTATAGCAATCAGCCCCAGCATTTT CASSIMQYSNQPQHF
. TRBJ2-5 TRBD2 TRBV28 TGTGCCAGCAGTTTAAGCCTAGCGGGAGCAAAAGAGACCCAGTACTTC CASSLSLAGAKETQYF
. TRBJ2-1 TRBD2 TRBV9 TGTGCCAGCAGCATAGGGACTAGCGGGTACAATGAGCAGTTCTTC CASSIGTSGYNEQFF
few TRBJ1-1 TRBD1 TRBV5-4 TGTGCCAGCAGCTTGGAGACAGGGGGCTTGGTTCGGGCTTTCTTT CASSLETGGLVRAFF
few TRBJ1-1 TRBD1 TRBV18 TGTGCCAGCTCACCACCGGGACAGGGGACGGTGAACACTGAAGCTTTCTTT CASSPPGQGTVNTEAFF
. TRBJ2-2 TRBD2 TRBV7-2 TGTGCCAGCAGACAACCGGGACTAGCGGGCACCGGGGAGCTGTTTTTT CASRQPGLAGTGELFF
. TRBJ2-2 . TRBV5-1 TGCGCCAGCAGCCGAGGCGGATACACCGGGGAGCTGTTTTTT CASSRGGYTGELFF
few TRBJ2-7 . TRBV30 TGTGCCTGGAGTGAGGACTGGCCCTACGAGCAGTACTTC CAWSEDWPYEQYF
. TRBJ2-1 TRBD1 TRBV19 TGTACCAGTAGTATACAGGGGATAATTAACAATGAGCAGTTCTTC CTSSIQGIINNEQFF
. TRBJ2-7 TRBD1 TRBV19 TGTGCCAGTAGTATAGGGACAGGTCAAAGAACAGCTCCGTGGTCGCCCTACGAGCAGTACTTC CASSIGTGQRTAPWSPYEQYF
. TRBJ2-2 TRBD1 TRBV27 TGTGCCAGCAGTCACCGGGACAGGGTCGGGGAGCTGTTTTTT CASSHRDRVGELFF
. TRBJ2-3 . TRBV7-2 TGTGCCAGCAGCTCCCCTGGGGAGCGGTTAGGAGATACGCAGTATTTT CASSSPGERLGDTQYF
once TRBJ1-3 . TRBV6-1 TGTGCCAGCAGTGTCGCAGGGAAGGGTGGAAACACCATATATTTT CASSVAGKGGNTIYF
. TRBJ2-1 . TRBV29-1 TGCAGCGCATTTACTATGCGCGATTACAATGAGCAGTTCTTC CSAFTMRDYNEQFF
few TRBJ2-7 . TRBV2 TGTGCCAGCAGTGATCGTGTCTCGGTAAACGAGCAGTACTTC CASSDRVSVNEQYF
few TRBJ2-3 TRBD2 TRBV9 TGTGCCAGCAGCGTAGACGGGAGGGCCACAGATACGCAGTATTTT CASSVDGRATDTQYF